This T cell receptor beta chain was observed in a study of blood T cells in healthy people across ages. For the second PCR, which ran for 7 to 11 cycles, a sample-barcoded 5' primer and a J-beta primer mix were used. A 12-random-nucleotide template-switch adaptor tagged each cDNA molecule. TCRdb passed the 5' RACE reads through MiXCR, listing each CDR3 protein once. The sample has about 780,000 distinct CDR3 sequences; about 59% are singletons. This clonotype has a single count. Drawing of peripheral blood yielded about 10 milliliters from each donor. The TCR originated in a man in his thirties or forties in good health. Sequenced input: blood.

The CDR3 bases are TGCAGTGCTAGAGAACAGGGACGGAACACTGAAGCTTTCTTT. Amino acids: CSAREQGRNTEAFF. The V and J genes are TRBV20-1 and TRBJ1-1, with D possibly TRBD1 on 6 matching bases. The CDR3 extends over 14 amino acids. V was pared by 0 bases and J by 1 base, with 9 bases between. Germline V CDR1 and CDR2: DFQATT, SNEGSKA (reference sequence).